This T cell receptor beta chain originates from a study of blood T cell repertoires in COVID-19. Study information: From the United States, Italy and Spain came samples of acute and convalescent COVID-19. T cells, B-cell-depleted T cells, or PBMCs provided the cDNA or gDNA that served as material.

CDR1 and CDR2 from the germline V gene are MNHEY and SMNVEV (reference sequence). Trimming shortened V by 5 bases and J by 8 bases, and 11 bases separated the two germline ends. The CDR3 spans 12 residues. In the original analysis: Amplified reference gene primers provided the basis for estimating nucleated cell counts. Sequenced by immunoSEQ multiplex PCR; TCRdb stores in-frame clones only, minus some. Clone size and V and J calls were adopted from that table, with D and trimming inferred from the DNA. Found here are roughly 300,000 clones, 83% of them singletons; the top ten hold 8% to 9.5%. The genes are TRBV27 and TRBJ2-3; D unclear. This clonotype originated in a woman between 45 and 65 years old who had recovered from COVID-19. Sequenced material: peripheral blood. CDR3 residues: CASSALRGTQYF. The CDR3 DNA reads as TGTGCCAGCAGTGCCCTCCGCGGTACGCAGTATTTT.